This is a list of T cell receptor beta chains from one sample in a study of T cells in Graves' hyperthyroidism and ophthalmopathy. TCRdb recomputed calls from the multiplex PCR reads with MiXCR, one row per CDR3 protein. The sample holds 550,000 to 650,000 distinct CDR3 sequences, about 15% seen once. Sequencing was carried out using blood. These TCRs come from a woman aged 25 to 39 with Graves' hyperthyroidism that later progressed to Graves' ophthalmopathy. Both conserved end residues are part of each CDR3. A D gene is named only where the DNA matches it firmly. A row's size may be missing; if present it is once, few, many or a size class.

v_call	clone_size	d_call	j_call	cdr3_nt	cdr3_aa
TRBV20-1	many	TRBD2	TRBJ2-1	TGCAGTGCTAGAGATCCCCGGACTAGCGGGAGGGCCGGGGATGAGCAGTTCTTC	CSARDPRTSGRAGDEQFF
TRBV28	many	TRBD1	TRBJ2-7	TGTGCCAGCAGTCCGACAGGGACCTACGAGCAGTACTTC	CASSPTGTYEQYF
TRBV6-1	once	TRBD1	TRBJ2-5	TGTGCCAGCAGTGACCCAGGCAGGGGGAAGACCCAGTACTTC	CASSDPGRGKTQYF
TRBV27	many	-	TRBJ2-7	TGTGCCAGCAGCCCCACCTACTACGAGCAGTACTTC	CASSPTYYEQYF
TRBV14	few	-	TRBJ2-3	TGTGCCAGCAGCCAGCGTCAGGTTAGCACAGATACGCAGTATTTT	CASSQRQVSTDTQYF
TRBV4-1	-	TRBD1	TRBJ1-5	TGCGCCAGCAGCGTACGACAGGGTGATCAGCCCCAGCATTTT	CASSVRQGDQPQHF
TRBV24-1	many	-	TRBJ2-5	TGTGCCACCCCCTCCGGGTTTGAGACCCAGTACTTC	CATPSGFETQYF
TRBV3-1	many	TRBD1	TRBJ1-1	TGTGCCAGCAGCCATGCCGCAGGGGGCACTGAAGCTTTCTTT	CASSHAAGGTEAFF
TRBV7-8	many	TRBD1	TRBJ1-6	TGTGCCAGCAGCTTAGGGATCCTAGGGGACAGTCCCTATAATTCACCCCTCCACTTT	CASSLGILGDSPYNSPLHF
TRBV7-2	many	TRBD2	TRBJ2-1	TGTGCCAGCAGCTTAGCTAGAGGTAGCGGGGTGGAACAGTTCTTC	CASSLARGSGVEQFF
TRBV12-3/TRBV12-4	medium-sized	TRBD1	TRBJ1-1	TGTGCCAGCAGCCCGACAGGGTTGGCTGAAGCTTTCTTT	CASSPTGLAEAFF